This T cell receptor (beta chain) stems from a study of CD8 T cells in ankylosing spondylitis. Study-wide findings and caveats: Peripheral blood samples showed relatively rare disease-linked clones, and these clones were CD8+. Ankylosing spondylitis blood seemed to carry a telltale TCR beta motif made of about 8 highly homologous variants. Disease-associated clones were reportedly significantly overrepresented in matched ankylosing spondylitis synovial fluid.

Details on this clonotype: The target antigen is unknown.

A quantitative 5'-RACE method, one with molecular barcodes, was used to make TCR beta libraries. Each CDR3 protein is one row after TCRdb ran MiXCR on the 5' RACE reads. Of approximately 290,000 distinct CDR3 sequences detected, around 21% appear once; the ten largest clones hold roughly 4%. V lost 5 bases, J lost 2 bases, and 15 bases lay in between. CDR3 length: 15 residues. The V gene's germline CDR1 is LNHDA and CDR2 SQIVND (reference sequence). The source is a female donor with ankylosing spondylitis or in good health (not recorded which). The specimen was blood, either unsorted or a sorted T cell fraction (not recorded which). The chain couples TRBV19 to TRBJ1-1; possible D gene TRBD1, 5 bases. The DNA of the CDR3 is TGTGCCAGTAGTCTTCACGGGGGGGGAAACACTGAAGCTTTCTTT. It yields the protein CASSLHGGGNTEAFF.